The 8 T cell receptor beta chains in this list originate from one sample, sequenced in a study of CD8 T cells in ankylosing spondylitis. Whole-study findings and limits: A motif of seven or eight highly homologous TCR beta variants was seen as apparently characteristic of ankylosing spondylitis blood.

In TCRdb, the 5' RACE reads were re-called with MiXCR into one record per CDR3 protein. The repertoire includes 330,000 or so distinct CDR3 sequences, roughly 8% of them detected once, and roughly 15% sits in the top ten. No antigens are known for them. The sequenced sample consisted of blood, either unsorted or a sorted T cell fraction (not recorded which). Receptors were obtained from a male donor with ankylosing spondylitis.

This clonotype was seen only a few times. J is TRBJ2-1 and V is TRBV24-1, with D hard to call. Deletions cut 3 bases from V and 5 bases from J, with 13 bases between. From germline, CDR1 is KGHDR and CDR2 SFDVKD. CDR3 length: 15 amino acids. The CDR3 nucleotides are TGTGCCACCAGTGATCCCTCCCGCCGACACAATGAGCAGTTCTTC. Translating it yields CATSDPSRRHNEQFF.

The chain has TRBV10-3 and TRBJ2-1; D is undetermined. CDR3 size: 14 residues. The germline V gene encodes CDR1 ENHRY and CDR2 SYGVKD. The V and J ends lost 8 bases and 7 bases respectively, with 18 bases between them. The CDR3 reads CAIQTSSLKNEQFF. The CDR3, as DNA: TGTGCCATCCAAACATCCAGCTTAAAAAATGAGCAGTTCTTC.

This clonotype was counted ten times or more. V usage is TRBV6-1 and J usage is TRBJ2-3; D may be TRBD2 (6 bases). Germline values: CDR1 MNHNS, CDR2 SASEGT. The CDR3 totals 15 residues. The germline V and J ends were trimmed by 6 bases and 3 bases, with 16 bases remaining between them. CDR3 region: CASSRLVGQTDTQYF. The DNA for the CDR3 is TGTGCCAGCAGCCGACTAGTGGGCCAGACAGATACGCAGTATTTT.

This clonotype has more than one count but fewer than ten. V and J are TRBV5-1 and TRBJ2-2; 15 positions agree with TRBD2. The ends lost 4 bases at V and 4 bases at J; junction bases unmatched: 11. This CDR3 region has 19 residues. Germline V lookup: CDR1 SGHRS, CDR2 YFSETQ. As DNA, the CDR3 is TGCGCCAGCAGCACAGTCCCGGGACTAGCGGGAGGTGCCACCGGGGAGCTGTTTTTT. Its translation: CASSTVPGLAGGATGELFF.

This clonotype occurred many times. V is TRBV20-1 and J is TRBJ2-3, with 8 bases lining up with TRBD1. J was trimmed by 0 bases and V by 5 bases; bases with no gene match: 7. CDR3 length equals 15 residues. In germline, CDR1 is DFQATT, CDR2 SNEGSKA (reference sequence). The CDR3 spells CSAPRTGPSTDTQYF. As DNA, the CDR3 is TGCAGTGCTCCTCGGACAGGGCCTAGCACAGATACGCAGTATTTT.

CDR3 in DNA: TGCAGCGCCCCGAAGGGGGCGGCAGGGGATTTTGGAGAGACCCAGTACTTC. This codes for CSAPKGAAGDFGETQYF. The V and J genes are TRBV29-1 and TRBJ2-5, with 7 bases identical to TRBD1. Germline CDR1 is SQVTM and CDR2 is ANQGSEA. The length of the CDR3 is 17 residues. J gave up 4 bases and V 7 bases, and 21 bases lay outside the gene matches.

This clonotype was counted at least ten times. Germline and junction disagree at one end, which may indicate a read error. The V and J genes are TRBV10-3 and TRBJ2-3, with D perhaps TRBD1 or TRBD2 (5 bases each). The CDR3 is 13 residues long. Germline assignment: CDR1 ENHRY and CDR2 SYGVKD. The CDR3 DNA reads TGTGCCATCAGTGTCTTGGGGACCAGCCAGACGGATTTT. Protein: CAISVLGTSQTDF.

The genes are TRBV29-1 and TRBJ2-7, with 9 bases lining up with TRBD2. The CDR3 is 20 amino acids. CDR1 SQVTM and CDR2 ANQGSEA come from the germline V gene. Trimming at V came to 3 bases and at J to 7 bases, leaving 28 bases not matched to a gene. CDR3 nucleotides: TGCAGCGTTGACCAGGGTCCGGGGGTAGCGGGAGAACCTTTCCCTCGGGAGCAGTACTTC. Translation: CSVDQGPGVAGEPFPREQYF.